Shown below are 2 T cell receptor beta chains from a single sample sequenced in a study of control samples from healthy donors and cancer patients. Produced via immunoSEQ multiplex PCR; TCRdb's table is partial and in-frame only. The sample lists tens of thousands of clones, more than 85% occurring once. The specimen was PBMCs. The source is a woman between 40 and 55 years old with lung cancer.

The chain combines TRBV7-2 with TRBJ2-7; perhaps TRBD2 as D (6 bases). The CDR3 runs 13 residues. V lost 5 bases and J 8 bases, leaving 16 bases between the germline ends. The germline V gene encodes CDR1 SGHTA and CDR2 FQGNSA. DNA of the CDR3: TGTGCCAGCAGCGCGCGGGAATTGGGGCAGCAGTACTTC. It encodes CASSARELGQQYF. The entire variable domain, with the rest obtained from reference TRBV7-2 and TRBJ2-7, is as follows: GAGVSQSPSNKVTEKGKDVELRCDPISGHTALYWYRQSLGQGLEFLIYFQGNSAPDKSGLPSDRFSAERTGGSVSTLTIQRTQQEDSAVYLCASSARELGQQYFGPGTRLTVT.

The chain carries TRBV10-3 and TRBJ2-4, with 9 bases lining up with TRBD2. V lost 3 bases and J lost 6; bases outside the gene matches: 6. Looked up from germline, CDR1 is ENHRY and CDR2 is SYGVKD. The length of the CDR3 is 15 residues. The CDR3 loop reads CAISDRAGGGNIQYF. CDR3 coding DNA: TGTGCCATCAGTGACCGAGCGGGGGGCGGAAACATTCAGTACTTC.